This T cell receptor beta chain comes out of a study of T cells in Graves' hyperthyroidism and ophthalmopathy. Overall study: Specimen type is peripheral blood, collected at initial diagnosis prior to any treatment.

Any patient presenting with uncontrolled infection, other autoimmune disease, pregnancy or lactation was left out. PBMCs were sourced from roughly 9.1 ml fresh peripheral blood. Notes on the study in general: Ophthalmopathy cases were set apart from stable hyperthyroidism by a 13 V-J model.

Points on this clonotype: Its antigen is undetermined.

Using RNA transcripts as the source, TCR beta CDR3 regions were amplified. Carried out on the TCR CDR3, a first-round RT-PCR used the HTBI primer set. Each CDR3 protein is one row after TCRdb ran MiXCR on the multiplex PCR reads. The top ten clones hold 9.5% to 12% of a sample with about 380,000 distinct CDR3 sequences, 14% of them seen once. This CDR3 has 13 residues. V lost 5 bases, J lost 7 bases, and 5 bases stayed unmatched. The V gene's germline CDR1 is DFQATT and CDR2 SNEGSKA (reference sequence). The source is a woman between 55 and 75 years old with Graves' hyperthyroidism. Sequenced: blood. The genes are TRBV20-1 and TRBJ1-4; 9 nucleotides match TRBD1. CDR3 region: CSAEGQGFEKLFF. In nucleotides, the CDR3 is TGCAGTGCTGAGGGACAGGGATTTGAAAAACTGTTTTTT.